The 18 T cell receptor beta chains below were found in one sample sequenced in a study of T cells after yellow fever vaccination. Each CDR3 protein gets one entry after TCRdb re-called the 5' RACE reads with MiXCR. The sample consists of around 340,000 distinct CDR3 sequences, under 15% of them appearing once. The sequenced sample was CD4+ T cells sorted from PBMCs, obtained 15 days after the yellow fever booster vaccination. The origin of the receptors is a man aged 18 to 29 who received the YFV17D yellow fever vaccine.

This clonotype was counted a single time. The V gene is TRBV10-3, the J gene TRBJ2-6; 11 nucleotides line up with TRBD1. After removal of 7 bases from V and 3 bases from J, the junction contained 5 bases not matched to a gene. The CDR3 loop spans 16 amino acids. Germline lookup yields CDR1 ENHRY and CDR2 SYGVKD. The CDR3 DNA reads TGTGCCATCAAAGGACAGGGGGCGCTTGGGGCCAACGTCCTGACTTTC. Protein: CAIKGQGALGANVLTF.

There are a few counts of this clonotype. V and J are TRBV20-1 and TRBJ2-2; TRBD1 or TRBD2 may be the D gene (6 bases each). Germline CDR1 and CDR2: DFQATT and SNEGSKA (reference sequence). The CDR3 covers 16 residues. The ends were cut back, 3 bases at V and 0 bases at J, with 14 bases in the middle. In nucleotides, the CDR3 is TGCAGTGCTAGTGGGGACGGGGGCCCGAACACCGGGGAGCTGTTTTTT. Protein product: CSASGDGGPNTGELFF.

There are a few counts of this clonotype. V is TRBV6-2 or TRBV6-3 and J is TRBJ2-2; TRBD2 might be the D (5 bases). The V and J ends lost 1 base and 9 bases respectively, with 15 bases between them. The germline CDR1 and CDR2 sequences are MNHEY and SVGEGT. CDR3 size: 15 residues. CDR3 sequence reads: CASSYYNPGMRELFF. CDR3 coding DNA: TGTGCCAGCAGTTACTATAACCCGGGGATGAGGGAGCTGTTTTTT.

This clonotype was recorded a few times. The chain has TRBV28 and TRBJ1-3; a possible D gene is TRBD1 (5 bases). Germline values: CDR1 MDHEN, CDR2 SYDVKM. This CDR3 has 17 residues. Trimming removed 7 bases at V and 0 bases at J, with 19 bases between. CDR3 protein: CASNPGARSSSGNTIYF. CDR3 DNA sequence: TGTGCCAGCAATCCTGGGGCGCGGAGTAGCTCTGGAAACACCATATATTTT.

The chain recombines TRBV24-1 with TRBJ2-1; the match to TRBD1 covers 7 bases. The germline CDR1 and CDR2 sequences are KGHDR and SFDVKD. CDR3 length: 13 amino acids. Trimming at V came to 6 bases and at J to 8 bases, leaving 6 bases not matched to a gene. The CDR3 coding sequence is TGTGCCACCAGTAAGTCCAGGGGGTATGAGCAGTTCTTC. The encoded protein is CATSKSRGYEQFF.

The chain couples TRBV20-1 to TRBJ1-6; D is uncertain. CDR1 is DFQATT, CDR2 SNEGSKA, per germline (reference sequence). The CDR3 length is 14 residues. V was pared by 3 bases and J by 7 bases, with 13 bases between. The CDR3 spells CSASTRPGNSPLHF. The CDR3 DNA reads as TGCAGTGCTAGTACGAGGCCAGGCAATTCACCCCTCCACTTT.

This clonotype was counted a few times. V gene TRBV4-3 combines with J gene TRBJ2-5; a possible D gene is TRBD2 (6 bases). CDR3 length: 16 amino acids. From germline, CDR1 is LGHNA and CDR2 YSLEER. Trimming removed 3 bases at V and 5 bases at J, with 19 bases between. The CDR3 nucleotides are TGCGCCAGCAGCCAGAACCCCGGGGGACGAGGGGAGACCCAGTACTTC. This translates into CASSQNPGGRGETQYF.

This clonotype was seen only a few times. This chain connects TRBV9 to TRBJ2-1, with D unclear. V dropped 4 bases and J dropped 13 bases, with 18 bases sitting between them. Germline-derived CDR1 and CDR2 are SGDLS and YYNGEE. This CDR3 spans 13 amino acids. The CDR3 sequence is CASSPTDNSPQFF. CDR3 nucleotide sequence: TGTGCCAGCAGCCCCACCGATAACTCTCCTCAGTTCTTC.

At least ten counts were recorded for this clonotype. The V and J genes are TRBV20-1 and TRBJ2-1; tentative D call: TRBD1 (5 bases). Germline V gives CDR1 DFQATT, CDR2 SNEGSKA (reference sequence). This CDR3 spans 14 amino acids. Trimming pared 1 base from V and 6 bases from J, leaving 13 bases between. The CDR3 DNA reads TGCAGTGCTAGAGCGTCAATGGGGCGCAATGAGCAGTTCTTC. This sequence encodes CSARASMGRNEQFF.

V and J are TRBV20-1 and TRBJ2-1, with D perhaps TRBD1 (5 bases). The V and J ends lost 6 bases and 2 bases respectively, with 11 bases between them. Looked up from germline, CDR1 is DFQATT and CDR2 is SNEGSKA (reference sequence). This CDR3 region has 13 residues. CDR3 DNA sequence: TGCAGTGCAGGGGATTGGGCCTACAATGAGCAGTTCTTC. This translates into CSAGDWAYNEQFF.

CDR3 in DNA: TGCAGCGTTGATCTGTACGCGGGGGGGCGAGAGACCCAGTACTTC. It yields the protein CSVDLYAGGRETQYF. The chain has TRBV29-1 and TRBJ2-5; 9 nucleotides line up with TRBD2. The junction had 9 bases not matched to a gene; V was cut back by 3 bases and J by 4 bases. From germline, CDR1 is SQVTM and CDR2 ANQGSEA. The CDR3 sequence is 15 residues long.

The sample holds a few counts of this clonotype. The chain carries TRBV20-1 and TRBJ2-7; D is perhaps TRBD1 or TRBD2 (5 bases each). Germline CDR1 DFQATT, CDR2 SNEGSKA (reference sequence). The CDR3 covers 16 residues. Deletions cut 0 bases from V and 0 bases from J, with 15 bases between. The CDR3 DNA follows: TGCAGTGCTAGAGACCCCGGGACGGGGAGCTCCTACGAGCAGTACGTC. It encodes CSARDPGTGSSYEQYV.

This clonotype was counted at least ten times. The chain recombines TRBV7-9 with TRBJ1-1; D is uncertain. CDR1 SEHNR and CDR2 FQNEAQ come from the germline V gene (reference sequence). Trimming left V 1 base short and J 4 bases short, with 7 bases between. The length of the CDR3 is 13 residues. The CDR3 region is CASSLGEGTEAFF. In DNA form, the CDR3 reads TGTGCCAGCAGCTTAGGGGAGGGCACTGAAGCTTTCTTT. Combining the CDR3 with reference TRBV7-9 and TRBJ1-1 gives the whole variable domain DTGVSQNPRHKITKRGQNVTFRCDPISEHNRLYWYRQTLGQGPEFLTYFQNEAQLEKSRLLSDRFSAERPKGSFSTLEIQRTEQGDSAMYLCASSLGEGTEAFFGQGTRLTVV.

The chain employs TRBV12-3 or TRBV12-4 and TRBJ1-5; 7 bases are shared with TRBD1. CDR3 length: 13 amino acids. V shed 9 bases, J shed 6 bases, and the junction held 8 bases outside the gene matches. The CDR3: CASLGQGVQPQHF. DNA for the CDR3: TGTGCCAGTCTAGGGCAGGGGGTTCAGCCCCAGCATTTT.

This sequence joins TRBV7-9 and TRBJ2-1; unclear D gene. This CDR3 spans 15 amino acids. CDR1 and CDR2 from the germline V gene are SEHNR and FQNEAQ (reference sequence). V lost 5 bases and J 3 bases, leaving 14 bases between the germline ends. In DNA, the CDR3 is TGTGCCAGCAGCCGGGCGGCGGCCGGCTACAATGAGCAGTTCTTC. This translates into CASSRAAAGYNEQFF.

This clonotype was counted only a few times. The CDR3 loop is CSAILPGQGGEQYF. CDR3 in DNA: TGCAGTGCTATTCTACCGGGACAGGGGGGCGAGCAGTACTTC. The chain links TRBV20-1 to TRBJ2-7; 11 nucleotides match TRBD1. Germline V gene data show CDR1 as DFQATT and CDR2 as SNEGSKA (reference sequence). The trim removed 4 bases at V and 6 bases at J, leaving 8 bases unmatched. This CDR3 spans 14 amino acids.

This clonotype has ten or more counts. This rearrangement joins TRBV4-3 to TRBJ2-5; perhaps TRBD1 as D (6 bases). V was trimmed by 0 bases and J by 5 bases, leaving 13 bases between them. The CDR3 sequence is 15 residues long. The germline CDR1 and CDR2 sequences are LGHNA and YSLEER. The CDR3 DNA sequence: TGCGCCAGCAGCCAAGAGGGACACCCGACGGAGACCCAGTACTTC. Its translation is CASSQEGHPTETQYF.

In this sample, this clonotype turned up once. The rearrangement uses TRBV5-5 and TRBJ2-2; perhaps TRBD2 as D (5 bases). The CDR3 runs to 15 residues. Germline loops: CDR1 SGHKS, CDR2 YYEKEE (reference sequence). V was clipped by 4 bases and J by 3 bases, with 13 bases between them. CDR3 nucleotide sequence: TGTGCCAGCAGCATTAGAGGAGGAGACACCGGGGAGCTGTTTTTT. Protein product: CASSIRGGDTGELFF.